The clone carrying this T cell receptor beta chain was counted many times. This entry comes from a study of T cells in Graves' hyperthyroidism and ophthalmopathy. Germline trimming cut 7 bases from V and 2 bases from J; bases unmatched to any gene: 9. The CDR3 is 18 amino acids. From germline, CDR1 is MNHNS and CDR2 SASEGT. There were TCR beta CDR3 regions amplified from RNA transcripts. First-round RT-PCR of the TCR CDR3 relied on the HTBI primer set. TCRdb re-analysed the multiplex PCR reads in MiXCR, keeping a single row per CDR3 protein. The sample carries hundreds of thousands of distinct CDR3 sequences, just under 20% recorded once. Diagnoses rested on clinical symptoms, serum thyroxine and TRAb, thyroid ultrasound and orbital computed tomography.

This rearrangement joins TRBV6-1 to TRBJ2-2; 14 bases are a match to TRBD2. This TCR came from a man in his forties or fifties with Graves' ophthalmopathy. The sequenced sample was blood. CDR3 loop: CASTPLTSGRVNTGELFF. The DNA for the CDR3 is TGTGCCAGCACCCCCCTGACTAGCGGGAGGGTCAACACCGGGGAGCTGTTTTTT.